This T cell receptor (beta chain) was sequenced during a study of blood T cells in healthy people across ages. With a J-beta primer mix and a sample-barcoded 5' primer, a second PCR ran about 6 to 11 cycles. TCRdb processed the 5' RACE reads anew with MiXCR; each CDR3 protein has one entry. The sample shows 1.5 million to 2 million distinct CDR3 sequences, roughly 30% of them seen only once. This clonotype was found a few times. V lost 4 bases and J lost 7; bases outside the gene matches: 13. Germline V gene sequence: CDR1 SEHNR, CDR2 FQNEAQ (reference sequence). The CDR3 covers 16 residues. The sequence was obtained from a woman aged 25 to 39 in good health. The J gene is TRBJ1-5, the V gene TRBV7-9; 7 nucleotides align to TRBD1. Sequences were obtained from blood. The DNA for the CDR3 is TGTGCCAGCAGCTCAGGGTCGACAGGGAACTTACAGCCCCAGCATTTT. Amino acids: CASSSGSTGNLQPQHF.